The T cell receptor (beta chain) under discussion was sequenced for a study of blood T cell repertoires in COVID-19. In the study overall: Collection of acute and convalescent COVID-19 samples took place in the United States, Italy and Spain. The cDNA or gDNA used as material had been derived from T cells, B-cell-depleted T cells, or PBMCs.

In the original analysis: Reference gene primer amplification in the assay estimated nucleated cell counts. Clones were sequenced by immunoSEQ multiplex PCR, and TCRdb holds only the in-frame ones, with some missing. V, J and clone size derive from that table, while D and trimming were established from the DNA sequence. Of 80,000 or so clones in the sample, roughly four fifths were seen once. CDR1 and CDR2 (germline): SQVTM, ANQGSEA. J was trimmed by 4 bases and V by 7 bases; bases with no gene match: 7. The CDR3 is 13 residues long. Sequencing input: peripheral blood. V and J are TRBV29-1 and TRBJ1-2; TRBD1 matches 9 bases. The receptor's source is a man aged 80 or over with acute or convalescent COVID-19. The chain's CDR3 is CSATGGGLYGYTF. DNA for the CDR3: TGCAGCGCCACAGGGGGCGGTCTCTATGGCTACACCTTC.